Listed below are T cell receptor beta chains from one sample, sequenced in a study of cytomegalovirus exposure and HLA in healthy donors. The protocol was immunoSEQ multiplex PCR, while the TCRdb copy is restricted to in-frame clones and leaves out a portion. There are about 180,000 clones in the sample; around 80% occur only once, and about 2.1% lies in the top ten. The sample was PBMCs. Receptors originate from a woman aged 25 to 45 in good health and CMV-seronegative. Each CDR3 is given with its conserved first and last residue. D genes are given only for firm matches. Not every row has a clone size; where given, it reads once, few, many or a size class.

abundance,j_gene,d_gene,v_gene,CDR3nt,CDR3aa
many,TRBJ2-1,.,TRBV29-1,TGCAGCGTCGAAAAGGCAGGGGCCTTCTACTCCTACAATGAGCAGTTCTTC,CSVEKAGAFYSYNEQFF
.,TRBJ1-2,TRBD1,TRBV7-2,TGTGCCAGCAGCTCAAGATCGGGACAGGGGGTCTACACCTTC,CASSSRSGQGVYTF
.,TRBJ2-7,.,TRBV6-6,TGTGCCAGCAGCCCCAGTTACGAGCAGTACTTC,CASSPSYEQYF
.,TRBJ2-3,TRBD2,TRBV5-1,TGCGCCAGCAGCCCTGGGACTAGCGGGGATACGCAGTATTTT,CASSPGTSGDTQYF
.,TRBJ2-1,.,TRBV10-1,TGCGCCAGCAGTGAGTCGGCCAACAATGAGCAGTTCTTC,CASSESANNEQFF
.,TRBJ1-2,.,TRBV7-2,TGTGCCAGCAGCTTAGCTAGCTGGCCGGGAAGAGACGGAGACTACACCTTC,CASSLASWPGRDGDYTF
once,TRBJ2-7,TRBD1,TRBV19,TGTGCCAGTAGCCGTACAGGGGGCTCTTCCTACGAGCAGTACTTC,CASSRTGGSSYEQYF
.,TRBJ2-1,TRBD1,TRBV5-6,TGTGCCAGCAGCTTCGGAGACAGGGAGTTCTTC,CASSFGDREFF
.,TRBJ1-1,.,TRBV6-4,TGTGCCAGCAGTGACTCCGGGGATTCATTCACTGAAGCTTTCTTT,CASSDSGDSFTEAFF
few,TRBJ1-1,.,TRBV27,TGTGCCAGCAGTTCCTCCGGAGGCACTGAAGCTTTCTTT,CASSSSGGTEAFF
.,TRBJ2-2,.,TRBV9,TGTGCCAGCAGCGTAGAGGTTAGCGTGACCGGGGAGCTGTTTTTT,CASSVEVSVTGELFF
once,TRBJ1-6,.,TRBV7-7,TGTGCCAGCAGCTTAGTTTCGGATTCACCCCTCCACTTT,CASSLVSDSPLHF
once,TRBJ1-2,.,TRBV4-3,TGCGCCAGCAGCCAATCCCGACAGGCTAACTATGGCTACACCTTC,CASSQSRQANYGYTF
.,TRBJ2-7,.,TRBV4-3,TGCGCCAGCAGCCAAGAACTAGGGAAAGAGCAGTACTTC,CASSQELGKEQYF
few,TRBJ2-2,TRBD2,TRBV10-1,TGCGCCAGCAGACCCGGGACTAGTAACACCGGGGAGCTGTTTTTT,CASRPGTSNTGELFF
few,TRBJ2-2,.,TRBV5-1,TGCGCCAGCAGCTTGGAGAGGGTTCCCGGGGAGCTGTTTTTT,CASSLERVPGELFF
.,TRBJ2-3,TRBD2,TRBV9,TGTGCCAGCAGCGTAGACGGGGGGGGGCTCGCAGATACGCAGTATTTT,CASSVDGGGLADTQYF
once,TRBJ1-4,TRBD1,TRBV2,TGTGCCAGCAGCCGGACAGGGAATGAAAAACTGTTTTTT,CASSRTGNEKLFF
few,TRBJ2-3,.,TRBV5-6,TGTGCCAGCAGCTTGATATTCTACACAGATACGCAGTATTTT,CASSLIFYTDTQYF
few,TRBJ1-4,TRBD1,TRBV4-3,TGCGCCAGCAGCCTGTCCCTTTCCGGGACAGATGAAAAACTGTTTTTT,CASSLSLSGTDEKLFF
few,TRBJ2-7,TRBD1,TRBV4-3,TGCGCCAGCAGCCAACAGGGACAGAGAGCCTACGAGCAGTACTTC,CASSQQGQRAYEQYF
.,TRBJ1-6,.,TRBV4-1,TGCGCCAGCAGCCAAGAGATGGGTCGCGCGGGCAATTCACCCCTCCACTTT,CASSQEMGRAGNSPLHF
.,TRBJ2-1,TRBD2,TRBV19,TGTGCCAGTATGCGGACTAGCATATCCTACAATGAGCAGTTCTTC,CASMRTSISYNEQFF
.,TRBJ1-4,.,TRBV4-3,TGCGCCAGCAGCCGAGGGGCGGGAACAACTAATGAAAAACTGTTTTTT,CASSRGAGTTNEKLFF
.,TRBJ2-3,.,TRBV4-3,TGCGCCAGCAGCCAAGGGTTAGCGAGAGGCACAGATACGCAGTATTTT,CASSQGLARGTDTQYF
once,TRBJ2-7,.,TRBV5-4,TGTGCCAGCAGCTTCGGAGAATTGAGCTCCTACGAGCAGTACTTC,CASSFGELSSYEQYF
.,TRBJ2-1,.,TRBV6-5,TGTGCCAGCAGAACAGGAGGGGAGCAGTTCTTC,CASRTGGEQFF
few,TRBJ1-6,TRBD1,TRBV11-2,TGTGCCAGCAGCCCCTCCCTGGACAGGGTTGATTCACCCCTCCACTTT,CASSPSLDRVDSPLHF
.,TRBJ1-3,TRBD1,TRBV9,TGTGCCAGCGCGGACAGGGCTGGAAACACCATATATTTT,CASADRAGNTIYF
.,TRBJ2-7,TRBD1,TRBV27,TGTGCCAGCATGGGACAGGGAAGGTACGAGCAGTACTTC,CASMGQGRYEQYF
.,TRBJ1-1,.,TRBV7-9,TGTGCCAGCAGCTTAGACGCTGGGGCGAACACTGAAGCTTTCTTT,CASSLDAGANTEAFF
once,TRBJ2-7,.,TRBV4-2,TGTGCCAGCAGCCCACAGGGTAGCGGGTTGAACTACGAGCAGTACTTC,CASSPQGSGLNYEQYF
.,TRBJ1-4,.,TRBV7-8,TGTGCCAGCAGCCCCCCCGGGACAACTAATGAAAAACTGTTTTTT,CASSPPGTTNEKLFF
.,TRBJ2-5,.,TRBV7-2,TGTGCCAGCAGCTCCCGCGGGGGCCGATCGTACTTC,CASSSRGGRSYF
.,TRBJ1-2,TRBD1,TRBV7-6,TGTGCCAGCAGCTTAAATTCGGCAGGGGGCGGCTACACCTTC,CASSLNSAGGGYTF
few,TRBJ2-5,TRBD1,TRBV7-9,TGTGCCAGCAGCTTAGGGGGACAGGGTTTGCTTGAGACCCAGTACTTC,CASSLGGQGLLETQYF
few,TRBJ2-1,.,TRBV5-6,TGTGCCAGCCAGCCTGGGGGGGCCGGTGGTGAGCAGTTCTTC,CASQPGGAGGEQFF